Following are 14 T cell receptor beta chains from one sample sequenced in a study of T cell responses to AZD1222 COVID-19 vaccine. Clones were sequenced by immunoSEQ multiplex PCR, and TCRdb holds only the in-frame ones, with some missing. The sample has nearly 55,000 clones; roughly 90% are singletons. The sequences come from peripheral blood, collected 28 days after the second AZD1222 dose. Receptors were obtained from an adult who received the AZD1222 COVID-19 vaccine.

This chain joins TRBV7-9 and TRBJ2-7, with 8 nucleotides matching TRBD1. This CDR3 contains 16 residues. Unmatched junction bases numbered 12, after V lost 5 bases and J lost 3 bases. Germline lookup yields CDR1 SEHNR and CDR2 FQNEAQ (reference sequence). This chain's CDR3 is CASSQRPGTGYYEQYF. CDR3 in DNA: TGTGCCAGCAGCCAACGTCCGGGGACAGGTTACTACGAGCAGTACTTC.

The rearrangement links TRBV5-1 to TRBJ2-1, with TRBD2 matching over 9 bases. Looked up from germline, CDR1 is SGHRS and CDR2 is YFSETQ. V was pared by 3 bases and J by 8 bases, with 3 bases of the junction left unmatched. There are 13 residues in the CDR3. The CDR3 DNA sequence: TGCGCCAGCAGCTCGACTAGCGGCTATGAGCAGTTCTTC. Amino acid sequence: CASSSTSGYEQFF.

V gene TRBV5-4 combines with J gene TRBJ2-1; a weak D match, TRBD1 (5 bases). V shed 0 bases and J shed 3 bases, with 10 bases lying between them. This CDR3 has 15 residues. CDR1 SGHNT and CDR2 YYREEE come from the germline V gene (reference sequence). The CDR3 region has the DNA TGTGCCAGCAGCTTGGGCCAGGGCCTCTACAATGAGCAGTTCTTC. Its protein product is CASSLGQGLYNEQFF.

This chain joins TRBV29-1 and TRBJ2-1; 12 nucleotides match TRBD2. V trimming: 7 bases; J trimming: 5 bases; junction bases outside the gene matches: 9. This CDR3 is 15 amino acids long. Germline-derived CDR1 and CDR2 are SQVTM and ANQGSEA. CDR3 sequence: CSGKSRTSGDNEQFF. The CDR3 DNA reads TGCAGCGGAAAGTCACGGACTAGCGGGGACAATGAGCAGTTCTTC.

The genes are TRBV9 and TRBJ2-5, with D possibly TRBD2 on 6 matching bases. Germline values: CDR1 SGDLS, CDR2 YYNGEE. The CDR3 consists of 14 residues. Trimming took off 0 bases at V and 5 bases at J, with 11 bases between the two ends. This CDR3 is CASSVGGGDETQYF. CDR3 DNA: TGTGCCAGCAGCGTAGGCGGAGGGGATGAGACCCAGTACTTC.

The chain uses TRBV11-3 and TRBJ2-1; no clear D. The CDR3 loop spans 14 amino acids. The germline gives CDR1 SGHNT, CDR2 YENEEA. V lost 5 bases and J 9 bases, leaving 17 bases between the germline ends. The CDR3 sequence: CASSPRTGGGEQFF. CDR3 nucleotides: TGTGCCAGCAGCCCAAGAACGGGCGGCGGTGAGCAGTTCTTC.

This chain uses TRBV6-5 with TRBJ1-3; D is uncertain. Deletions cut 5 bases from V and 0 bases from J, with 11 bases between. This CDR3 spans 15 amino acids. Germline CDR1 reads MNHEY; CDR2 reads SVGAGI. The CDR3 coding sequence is TGTGCCAGCAGTCCGGACGGATCCTCTGGAAACACCATATATTTT. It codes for CASSPDGSSGNTIYF.

The CDR3 DNA follows: TGTGCCAGCAGTGAAAATGGGGCCACTGAAGCTTTCTTT. This gives the protein CASSENGATEAFF. The rearrangement joins TRBV6-1 to TRBJ1-1, with D possibly being TRBD1 (5 bases). Trimming removed 2 bases at V and 4 bases at J, with 8 bases between. The CDR3 runs 13 residues. Per germline, CDR1 MNHNS and CDR2 SASEGT.

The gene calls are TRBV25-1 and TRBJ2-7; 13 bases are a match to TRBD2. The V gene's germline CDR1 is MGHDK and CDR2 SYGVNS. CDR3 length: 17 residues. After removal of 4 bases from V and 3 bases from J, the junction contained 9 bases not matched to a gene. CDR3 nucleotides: TGTGCCAGCAGTGGTACCGGGACTAGCGGGGCTTACTACGAGCAGTACTTC. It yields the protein CASSGTGTSGAYYEQYF.

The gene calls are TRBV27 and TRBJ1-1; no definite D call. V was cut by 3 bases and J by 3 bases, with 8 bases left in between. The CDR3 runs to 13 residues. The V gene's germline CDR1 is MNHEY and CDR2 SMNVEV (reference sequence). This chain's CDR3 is CASSFRTHTEAFF. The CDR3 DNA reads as TGTGCCAGCAGTTTCCGCACGCACACTGAAGCTTTCTTT.

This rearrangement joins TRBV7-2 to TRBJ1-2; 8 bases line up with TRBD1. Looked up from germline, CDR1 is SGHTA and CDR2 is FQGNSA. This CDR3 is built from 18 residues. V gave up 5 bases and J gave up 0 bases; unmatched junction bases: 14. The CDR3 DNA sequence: TGTGCCAGCAGCCCACGTTTCGGGACAGGAGGTCCTAACTATGGCTACACCTTC. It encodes CASSPRFGTGGPNYGYTF.

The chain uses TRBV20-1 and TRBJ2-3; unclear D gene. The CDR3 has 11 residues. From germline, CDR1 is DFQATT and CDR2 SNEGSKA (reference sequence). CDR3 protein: CSTVGTDTQYF. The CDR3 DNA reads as TGCAGCACCGTTGGCACAGATACGCAGTATTTT.

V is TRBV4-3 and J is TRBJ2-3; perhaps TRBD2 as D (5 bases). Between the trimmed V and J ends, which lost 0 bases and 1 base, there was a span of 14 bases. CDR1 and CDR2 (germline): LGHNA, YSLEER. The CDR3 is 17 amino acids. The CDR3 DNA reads TGCGCCAGCAGCCAAGATCGGGCTAGCCCGGGCACAGATACGCAGTATTTT. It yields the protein CASSQDRASPGTDTQYF.

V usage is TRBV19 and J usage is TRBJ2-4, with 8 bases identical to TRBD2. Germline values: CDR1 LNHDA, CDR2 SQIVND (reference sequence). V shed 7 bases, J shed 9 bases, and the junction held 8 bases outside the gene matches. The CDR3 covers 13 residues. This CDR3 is CASKREGLGIQYF. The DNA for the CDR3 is TGTGCCAGTAAACGGGAGGGCCTCGGCATTCAGTACTTC. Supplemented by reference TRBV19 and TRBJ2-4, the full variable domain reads DGGITQSPKYLFRKEGQNVTLSCEQNLNHDAMYWYRQDPGQGLRLIYYSQIVNDFQKGDIAEGYSVSREKKESFPLTVTSAQKNPTAFYLCASKREGLGIQYFGAGTRLSVL.